Given below is one T cell receptor beta chain in context. Its specificity is unknown. The sample comes from a study of OX40 agonist ivuxolimab in advanced cancers. For the study at large: As their treatment, patients were administered ivuxolimab, an agonistic anti-OX40 (CD134) antibody.

Findings and caveats of the study: At 0.1 to 3.0 mg/kg, CD4+ and CD8+ blood T cells expanded clonally by week 6.

Only in-frame clones appear in the TCRdb table, and some are missing; sequencing was by immunoSEQ multiplex PCR. The sample includes 65,000 to 85,000 clones, around 89% of them seen just once. This TCR derives from an adult with an advanced solid tumor such as melanoma, head and neck, liver or kidney cancer. The specimen comprised CD4+ or CD8+ T cells sorted from blood, sampled in a trial of the OX40 agonist ivuxolimab.

The CDR3, as DNA: TGTGCCAGCAGCGTGGCAGGGGGCGAGGTAGAGACCCAGTACTTC. Encoded protein: CASSVAGGEVETQYF. The chain joins TRBV9 to TRBJ2-5; 8 nucleotides agree with TRBD1. The CDR3 extends over 15 amino acids. The V and J ends lost 2 bases and 4 bases, in that order; junction bases with no gene match: 7. CDR1 is SGDLS and CDR2 is YYNGEE in the germline V gene.